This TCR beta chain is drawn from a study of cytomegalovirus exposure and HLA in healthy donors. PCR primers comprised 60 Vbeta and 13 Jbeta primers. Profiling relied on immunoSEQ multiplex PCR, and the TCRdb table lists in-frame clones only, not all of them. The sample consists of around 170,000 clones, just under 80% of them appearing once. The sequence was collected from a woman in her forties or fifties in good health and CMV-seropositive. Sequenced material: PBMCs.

The CDR3 nucleotides are TGCGCCAGCAGCCCCCTCCCACAGGGAACTAATGAAAAACTGTTTTTT. Translating it yields CASSPLPQGTNEKLFF. V and J are TRBV5-1 and TRBJ1-4; D perhaps matches TRBD1 (6 bases). Germline V gene lookup returns CDR1 SGHRS and CDR2 YFSETQ. The CDR3 sequence is 16 residues long. The V end was cut by 4 bases, the J end by 1 base, with 14 bases between.